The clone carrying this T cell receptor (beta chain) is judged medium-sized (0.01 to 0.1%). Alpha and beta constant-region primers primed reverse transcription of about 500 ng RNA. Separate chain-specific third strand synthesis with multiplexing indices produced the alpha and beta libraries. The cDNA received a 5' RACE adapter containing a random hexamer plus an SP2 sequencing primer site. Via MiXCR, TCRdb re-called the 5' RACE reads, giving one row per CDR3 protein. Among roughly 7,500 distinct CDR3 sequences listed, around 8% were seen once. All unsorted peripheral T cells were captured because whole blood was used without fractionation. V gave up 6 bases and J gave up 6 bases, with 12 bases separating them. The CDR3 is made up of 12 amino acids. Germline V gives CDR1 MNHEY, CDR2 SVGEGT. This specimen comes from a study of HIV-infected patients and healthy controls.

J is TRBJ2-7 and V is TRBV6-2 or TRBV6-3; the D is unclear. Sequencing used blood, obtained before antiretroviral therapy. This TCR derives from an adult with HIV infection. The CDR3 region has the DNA TGTGCCAGCAGAGGCAAGACACTCGAGCAGTACTTC. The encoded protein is CASRGKTLEQYF.